This T cell receptor (beta chain) originates from a study of cytomegalovirus exposure and HLA in healthy donors. Findings and caveats of the study: CMV serostatus was the only recorded immune exposure for donors.

As concerns this clone: No antigen is known for it.

The primer mix had 60 Vbeta and 13 Jbeta primers. TCRdb's copy holds only in-frame clones and misses some; the assay was immunoSEQ multiplex PCR. The repertoire holds about 170,000 clones, 80% seen once, with around 7% in the top ten. Germline trimming cut 2 bases from V and 6 bases from J; bases unmatched to any gene: 4. Germline-derived CDR1 and CDR2 are MRHNA and SNTAGT. The CDR3 contains 13 residues. The material sequenced was PBMCs. This TCR derives from a man aged 25 to 45 in good health and CMV-seropositive. The chain is built from TRBV6-4 and TRBJ2-7, with TRBD2 matching 7 bases. The CDR3: CASSDREGSEQYF. Here the CDR3 DNA reads TGTGCCAGCAGTGACAGGGAGGGGAGCGAGCAGTACTTC.